In this sample, the clone carrying this T cell receptor beta chain turned up many times. Its antigen is still unknown. Germline lookup yields CDR1 SGDLS and CDR2 YYNGEE. V was pared by 4 bases and J by 1 base, with 5 bases of the junction left unmatched. This CDR3 is built from 15 residues. This record belongs to a study of CD8 T cells in ankylosing spondylitis. Overall study results and limits: A motif in TCR beta, a set of eight highly homologous variants, appeared characteristic of ankylosing spondylitis blood.

Researchers built TCR beta libraries using quantitative 5'-RACE with molecular barcodes. TCRdb reanalysed the 5' RACE reads using MiXCR and keeps one entry per CDR3 protein. The sample has hundreds of thousands of distinct CDR3 sequences, about an eighth seen once. The chain carries TRBV9 and TRBJ2-1; 7 bases agree with TRBD1. This clonotype was sampled from a male donor with ankylosing spondylitis. The sequencing input was blood, either unsorted or a sorted T cell fraction (not recorded which). Here the CDR3 reads CASSRGTASYNEQFF. For the CDR3, the DNA is TGTGCCAGCAGCCGTGGGACAGCTTCCTACAATGAGCAGTTCTTC.